The 14 T cell receptor beta chains below all came from one sample that was sequenced in a study of blood T cells in healthy people across ages. A second PCR of about 7 to 12 cycles used a sample-barcoded 5' primer and a J-beta primer mix. From the 5' RACE reads, TCRdb called clonotypes with MiXCR, one entry per CDR3 protein. The sample records 1.5 million to 2 million distinct CDR3 sequences, roughly 52% being singletons. Specimen: blood. These receptor sequences come from a woman aged 40 to 50 in good health.

J is TRBJ1-2 and V is TRBV4-2, with 7 bases fitting TRBD1. V trimming: 4 bases; J trimming: 4 bases; junction bases outside the gene matches: 12. Germline values: CDR1 LGHNA, CDR2 YNFKEQ. The CDR3 covers 16 residues. The DNA for the CDR3 is TGTGCCAGCAGCCGAGAAAATAGTGGGACAGCCTATGGCTACACCTTC. Protein: CASSRENSGTAYGYTF.

The chain is built from TRBV6-5 and TRBJ1-2; D gene ambiguous. This CDR3 has 14 residues. CDR1 is MNHEY, CDR2 SVGAGI, per germline. With 2 bases removed from V and 4 bases from J, the gap between germline ends came to 11 bases. The CDR3 sequence is CASSYGRASYGYTF. The CDR3 DNA reads TGTGCCAGCAGTTACGGGAGGGCGAGCTATGGCTACACCTTC.

The CDR3 loop is CASRNRDGNQPQHF. The CDR3 region has the DNA TGTGCCAGCAGGAACAGGGACGGCAATCAGCCCCAGCATTTT. The chain employs TRBV6-1 and TRBJ1-5, with D tentatively TRBD1 (6 bases). The germline gives CDR1 MNHNS, CDR2 SASEGT. The length of the CDR3 is 14 residues. Trimming took 6 bases from V and 2 from J, leaving 11 bases between them.

The chain couples TRBV9 to TRBJ1-2, with 8 bases that match TRBD1. The germline gives CDR1 SGDLS, CDR2 YYNGEE. V shed 2 bases and J 13 bases; nucleotides not matched to a gene: 16. This CDR3 contains 15 residues. For the CDR3, the DNA is TGTGCCAGCAGCGTTCTAGGGCAGGGGGCTTTGAGCGGCACCTTC. This gives the protein CASSVLGQGALSGTF.

In nucleotides, the CDR3 is TGTGCCAGCAGTTTCGGCGGGGGGGCCTGGGAGACCCAGTACTTC. As protein: CASSFGGGAWETQYF. This chain uses TRBV12-3 or TRBV12-4 with TRBJ2-7; 9 nucleotides line up with TRBD2. The J call may be wrong; the DNA end is better matched by TRBJ2-5. The CDR3 has 15 residues.

This clonotype has a single count. The CDR3 protein is CASTWKYNEQFF. The CDR3 DNA reads TGTGCCAGCACCTGGAAATACAATGAGCAGTTCTTC. V and J are TRBV6-1 and TRBJ2-1; no clear D gene. There are 12 residues in the CDR3. V lost 7 bases and J 4 bases, leaving 8 bases between the germline ends. Germline V gene lookup returns CDR1 MNHNS and CDR2 SASEGT.

This clonotype was recorded a few times. This chain connects TRBV9 to TRBJ2-3; 9 bases are a match to TRBD2. V was pared by 1 base and J by 1 base, with 1 base of the junction left unmatched. This CDR3 spans 15 amino acids. The germline V gene has CDR1 SGDLS and CDR2 YYNGEE. CDR3 protein: CASSVLAGGTDTQYF. The DNA of the CDR3 is TGTGCCAGCAGCGTATTAGCGGGGGGCACAGATACGCAGTATTTT.

This rearrangement joins TRBV7-9 to TRBJ2-7, with D perhaps matching TRBD1 (6 bases). This CDR3 is 14 amino acids long. The germline V gene encodes CDR1 SEHNR and CDR2 FQNEAQ (reference sequence). The V gene lost 4 bases and the J gene lost 4 bases, with 14 bases spanning the gap. For the CDR3, the DNA is TGTGCCAGCAGCTACCGGGACAAAAAATACGAGCAGTACTTC. As protein: CASSYRDKKYEQYF.

This clonotype was observed once. This chain joins TRBV3-1 and TRBJ1-1; no reliable D call. Per germline, CDR1 LGHDT and CDR2 YNNKEL (reference sequence). The V gene lost 8 bases and the J gene lost 0 bases, with 16 bases spanning the gap. This CDR3 comprises 15 residues. CDR3 protein: CASAARVLMNTEAFF. DNA for the CDR3: TGTGCCAGCGCGGCGCGTGTCTTAATGAACACTGAAGCTTTCTTT.

V and J are TRBV10-3 and TRBJ2-2; unclear D gene. The CDR3 runs to 14 residues. V was shortened by 5 bases and J by 6 bases, with 13 bases between the two germline ends. CDR1 is ENHRY, CDR2 SYGVKD, per germline. The CDR3 loop reads CAISLLPDAGELFF. As DNA, the CDR3 is TGTGCCATCAGTCTTCTCCCCGATGCCGGGGAGCTGTTTTTT.

The chain recombines TRBV6-5 with TRBJ2-4, with 8 bases lining up with TRBD1. The CDR3 totals 14 residues. The germline V gene encodes CDR1 MNHEY and CDR2 SVGAGI. J lost 8 bases, V lost 6 bases, and 9 bases had no gene match. The CDR3 nucleotides are TGTGCCAGCAGCCGGAGGACAGGGCGCGACATTCAGTACTTC. Protein sequence: CASSRRTGRDIQYF.

The V gene is TRBV27, the J gene TRBJ1-5, with a tentative D call TRBD1 (5 bases). The germline CDR1 and CDR2 sequences are MNHEY and SMNVEV (reference sequence). CDR3 length equals 15 residues. V lost 2 bases to trimming and J lost 1 base, with 9 bases between them. The DNA for the CDR3 is TGTGCCAGCAGTTTAGTTGGGGCGAGCAATCAGCCCCAGCATTTT. Its protein is CASSLVGASNQPQHF.

The rearrangement joins TRBV20-1 to TRBJ2-3, with 8 bases matching TRBD2. The CDR3 sequence is 15 residues long. Germline trimming cut 2 bases from V and 6 bases from J; bases unmatched to any gene: 10. The germline V gene encodes CDR1 DFQATT and CDR2 SNEGSKA (reference sequence). The CDR3 is CSARNRGGLTDTQYF. CDR3 bases: TGCAGTGCTAGAAACCGGGGGGGCTTAACGGATACGCAGTATTTT.

The chain has TRBV4-1 and TRBJ2-4; D perhaps matches TRBD1 (5 bases). CDR1 and CDR2 (germline): MGHRA, YSYEKL. V was pared by 3 bases and J by 2 bases, with 17 bases between. The CDR3 sequence is 17 residues long. The CDR3 is CASSHPQGAGSKNIQYF. For the CDR3, the DNA is TGCGCCAGCAGCCATCCCCAAGGGGCTGGGTCCAAAAACATTCAGTACTTC.